The 22 T cell receptor beta chains presented below share a single source sample, sequenced in a study of pediatric ulcerative colitis. Sequencing was performed with immunoSEQ multiplex PCR; in TCRdb, only in-frame clones are kept and a portion is missing. Of about 36,000 clones in the sample, 75% to 90% are singletons; the top ten hold about 23%. The sequencing sample was made of blood. The receptors stem from a girl between 5 and 17 years old with moderate ulcerative colitis.

J is TRBJ2-5 and V is TRBV30; D might be TRBD1 (6 bases). The CDR3 runs to 16 residues. Germline V CDR1 and CDR2: GTSNPN, SVGIG (reference sequence). The V gene lost 4 bases and the J gene lost 1 base, with 19 bases spanning the gap. In nucleotides, the CDR3 is TGTGCCTGGACCAAAAACCAGGGACACCTCCAAGAGACCCAGTACTTC. Translating it yields CAWTKNQGHLQETQYF.

The chain has TRBV18 and TRBJ2-6; 8 bases agree with TRBD1. Losses at the gene ends were 5 bases for V and 3 bases for J; bases not matched to a gene: 3. Germline lookup yields CDR1 KGHSH and CDR2 LQKENI. The CDR3 sequence is 15 residues long. CDR3 sequence: CASSFGQGGANVLTF. DNA for the CDR3: TGTGCCAGCTCATTCGGACAGGGTGGGGCCAACGTCCTGACTTTC.

V usage is TRBV25-1 and J usage is TRBJ1-1, with TRBD1 identical over 10 bases. In germline, CDR1 is MGHDK, CDR2 SYGVNS. The CDR3 has 14 residues. J was trimmed by 7 bases and V by 2 bases; bases with no gene match: 4. DNA for the CDR3: TGTGCCAGCAGTGAACGACAGGGGGCAGGTGAAGCTTTCTTT. This codes for CASSERQGAGEAFF.

The rearrangement joins TRBV2 to TRBJ1-1, with D perhaps matching TRBD1 (6 bases). The CDR3 is 14 amino acids. Germline V gene sequence: CDR1 SNHLY, CDR2 FYNNEI. V was trimmed by 6 bases and J by 5 bases, leaving 16 bases between them. The CDR3 nucleotides are TGTGCCAGCAGCGGAAGGGGGACTGCGACTGAAGCTTTCTTT. Amino acid sequence: CASSGRGTATEAFF.

This CDR3 is CASREGRGPSGANVLTF. CDR3 DNA: TGTGCCAGCAGGGAGGGCAGGGGGCCCTCTGGGGCCAACGTCCTGACTTTC. The J gene is TRBJ2-6, the V gene TRBV11-2, with 8 bases fitting TRBD1. Trimming at V came to 6 bases and at J to 0 bases, leaving 7 bases not matched to a gene. The germline V gene has CDR1 SGHAT and CDR2 FQNNGV. This CDR3 is built from 17 residues.

The CDR3 region is CASRPRVAGTSKQYF. DNA of the CDR3: TGTGCCAGTAGGCCACGGGTTGCAGGGACTTCCAAGCAGTACTTC. This chain uses TRBV19 with TRBJ2-7, with a tentative D call TRBD2 (6 bases). This CDR3 contains 15 residues. The V end lost 6 bases, the J end lost 8 bases, and 23 bases lay between the germline ends. Germline lookup yields CDR1 LNHDA and CDR2 SQIVND (reference sequence).

V and J are TRBV19 and TRBJ2-7; D may be TRBD1 or TRBD2 (5 bases each). Germline CDR1 is LNHDA and CDR2 is SQIVND (reference sequence). The CDR3 has 18 residues. Trimming shortened V by 8 bases and J by 1 base, and 27 bases separated the two germline ends. The CDR3 here is CASQVSWSRGRGSYEQYF. CDR3 DNA sequence: TGTGCCAGTCAAGTATCATGGTCGAGGGGTCGCGGTTCCTACGAGCAGTACTTC.

The rearrangement joins TRBV7-2 to TRBJ2-2; 13 nucleotides agree with TRBD2. Germline loops: CDR1 SGHTA, CDR2 FQGNSA. The CDR3 runs 17 residues. The V segment lost 5 bases and the J segment 2 bases; nucleotides outside the gene matches: 5. CDR3 bases: TGTGCCAGCAGCGAGGGACTAGCGGGGCTTAACACCGGGGAGCTGTTTTTT. Translation gives CASSEGLAGLNTGELFF.

This chain joins TRBV6-5 and TRBJ2-7; D may match TRBD1 or TRBD2 (6 bases each). The germline gives CDR1 MNHEY, CDR2 SVGAGI. V was shortened by 8 bases and J by 6 bases, with 11 bases between the two germline ends. CDR3 length equals 11 residues. CDR3 amino acids: CASPKGGEQYF. CDR3 DNA: TGTGCCAGCCCGAAGGGGGGCGAGCAGTACTTC.

J is TRBJ2-5 and V is TRBV10-3; weak D call: TRBD2 (6 bases). Germline V lookup: CDR1 ENHRY, CDR2 SYGVKD. CDR3 length: 14 amino acids. Trimming shortened V by 0 bases and J by 5 bases, and 10 bases separated the two germline ends. The CDR3, as DNA: TGTGCCATCAGTGAGTCGACTAGGGTCGAGACCCAGTACTTC. Its translation is CAISESTRVETQYF.

V is TRBV6-4 and J is TRBJ2-5; 13 bases match TRBD2. The CDR3 is made up of 18 amino acids. The trim removed 2 bases at V and 4 bases at J, leaving 10 bases unmatched. The germline gives CDR1 MRHNA, CDR2 SNTAGT. CDR3 protein: CASSDQGPGLAGLETQYF. The CDR3 DNA reads TGTGCCAGCAGTGACCAAGGACCGGGACTAGCGGGGCTAGAGACCCAGTACTTC.

This rearrangement joins TRBV14 to TRBJ2-1; TRBD2 aligns across 14 bases. J was trimmed by 1 base and V by 5 bases; bases with no gene match: 4. The CDR3 is 17 residues long. The germline V gene has CDR1 SGHDN and CDR2 FVKESK. As DNA, the CDR3 is TGTGCCAGCAGCAAGGGACTAGCGGGAGTGTCCTACAATGAGCAGTTCTTC. Translated, it gives CASSKGLAGVSYNEQFF.

V and J are TRBV28 and TRBJ2-7, with TRBD1 matching over 10 bases. V shed 8 bases, J shed 12 bases, and the junction held 16 bases outside the gene matches. Germline CDR1 MDHEN, CDR2 SYDVKM. The CDR3 consists of 14 residues. CDR3 in amino acids: CASAAPRDRGIRYF. CDR3 nucleotides: TGTGCCAGCGCAGCACCCCGGGACAGGGGAATTCGGTACTTC.

This rearrangement joins TRBV18 to TRBJ1-3; unclear D gene. With 2 bases removed from V and 0 bases from J, the gap between germline ends came to 5 bases. The CDR3 sequence is 14 residues long. Germline lookup yields CDR1 KGHSH and CDR2 LQKENI. The CDR3 loop is CASSPESSGNTIYF. The CDR3 DNA sequence: TGTGCCAGCTCACCAGAGAGCTCTGGAAACACCATATATTTT.

The chain joins TRBV6-5 to TRBJ1-5, with D tentatively TRBD1 (5 bases). V lost 4 bases to trimming and J lost 6 bases, with 13 bases between them. Germline V CDR1 and CDR2: MNHEY, SVGAGI. The CDR3 covers 14 residues. The CDR3: CASSSERTLQPQHF. For the CDR3, the DNA is TGTGCCAGCAGTTCCGAGAGGACACTTCAGCCCCAGCATTTT.

The rearrangement joins TRBV5-4 to TRBJ2-2; TRBD2 agrees at 8 bases. Germline lookup yields CDR1 SGHNT and CDR2 YYREEE (reference sequence). CDR3 size: 16 residues. V shed 0 bases and J 5 bases; nucleotides not matched to a gene: 6. The CDR3 reads CASSLGLAKGTGELFF. CDR3 bases: TGTGCCAGCAGCTTGGGACTAGCGAAGGGAACCGGGGAGCTGTTTTTT.

V is TRBV19 and J is TRBJ1-5, with 10 bases matching TRBD1. The V gene end was trimmed by 3 bases and the J gene end by 6 bases; junction bases not matched to a gene: 5. This CDR3 has 15 amino acids. The germline V gene has CDR1 LNHDA and CDR2 SQIVND (reference sequence). CDR3 sequence: CASSMTGGWGQPQHF. The CDR3 coding sequence is TGTGCCAGTAGTATGACAGGGGGCTGGGGTCAGCCCCAGCATTTT.

The chain employs TRBV28 and TRBJ2-7, with 8 bases fitting TRBD1. V gave up 3 bases and J gave up 2 bases; unmatched junction bases: 9. The CDR3 has 16 amino acids. Per the germline V gene, CDR1 is MDHEN and CDR2 is SYDVKM. The CDR3 loop reads CASSFPGGHPAYEQYF. The CDR3 DNA is TGTGCCAGCAGTTTTCCAGGGGGCCATCCTGCCTACGAGCAGTACTTC.

The V and J genes are TRBV6-5 and TRBJ2-7; the match to TRBD1 covers 7 bases. V shed 7 bases and J 5 bases; nucleotides not matched to a gene: 11. In germline, CDR1 is MNHEY, CDR2 SVGAGI. There are 14 residues in the CDR3. This CDR3 is CASMGDSRFHEQYF. In nucleotides, the CDR3 is TGTGCCAGCATGGGGGACAGCCGGTTCCACGAGCAGTACTTC.

V gene TRBV19 combines with J gene TRBJ2-3; D not resolved. Looked up from germline, CDR1 is LNHDA and CDR2 is SQIVND (reference sequence). Between the trimmed V and J ends, which lost 8 bases and 1 base, there was a span of 10 bases. There are 13 residues in the CDR3. The CDR3 region has the DNA TGTGCCAGTGCCCCGAGGCGCACAGATACGCAGTATTTT. Protein product: CASAPRRTDTQYF.

The CDR3 DNA sequence: TGTGCCAGCAGTTTTCCTACTGGTCAGGGTGACTATGGCTACACCTTC. Encoded protein: CASSFPTGQGDYGYTF. This chain joins TRBV28 and TRBJ1-2, with D possibly TRBD1 on 5 matching bases. This CDR3 region has 16 residues. The V end was cut by 3 bases, the J end by 3 bases, with 17 bases between. The germline V gene has CDR1 MDHEN and CDR2 SYDVKM.

CDR3 in amino acids: CASSELGAVRADTEAFF. The CDR3 region has the DNA TGTGCCAGCAGTGAACTGGGGGCGGTTCGTGCGGACACTGAAGCTTTCTTT. This rearrangement joins TRBV2 to TRBJ1-1, with D possibly matching TRBD1 (6 bases). V lost 2 bases and J lost 3, with 19 bases in between. CDR3 size: 17 residues. Germline-derived CDR1 and CDR2 are SNHLY and FYNNEI.